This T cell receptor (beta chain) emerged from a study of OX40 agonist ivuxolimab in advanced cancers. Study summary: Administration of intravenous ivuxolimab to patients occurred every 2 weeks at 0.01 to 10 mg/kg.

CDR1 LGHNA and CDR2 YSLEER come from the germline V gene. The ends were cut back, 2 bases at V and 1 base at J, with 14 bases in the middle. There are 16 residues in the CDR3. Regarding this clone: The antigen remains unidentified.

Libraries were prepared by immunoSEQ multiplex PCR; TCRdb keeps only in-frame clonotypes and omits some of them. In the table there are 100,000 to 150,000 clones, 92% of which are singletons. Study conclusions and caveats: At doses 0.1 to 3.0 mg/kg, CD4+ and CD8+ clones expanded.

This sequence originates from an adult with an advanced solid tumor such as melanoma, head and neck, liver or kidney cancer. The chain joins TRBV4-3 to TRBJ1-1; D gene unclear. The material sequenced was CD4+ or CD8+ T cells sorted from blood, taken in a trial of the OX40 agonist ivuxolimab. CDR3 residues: CASSQKEGRRNTEAFF. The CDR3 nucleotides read TGCGCCAGCAGCCAAAAAGAAGGACGTCGGAACACTGAAGCTTTCTTT.